Following are 8 T cell receptor beta chains from one sample sequenced in a study of technical replicates of blood from a handful of donors. Only in-frame clones appear in the TCRdb table, and some are missing; sequencing was by immunoSEQ multiplex PCR. The sample carries around 93,000 clones, 95% recorded once. The sample consisted of T cells isolated from PBMCs. The receptors derive from a human donor in good health.

V usage is TRBV30 and J usage is TRBJ1-5; TRBD1 aligns across 7 bases. J was trimmed by 0 bases and V by 2 bases; bases with no gene match: 4. CDR3 size: 15 residues. The V gene's germline CDR1 is GTSNPN and CDR2 SVGIG (reference sequence). The CDR3 DNA is TGTGCCTGGAGTCAGGGGGTGTATAGCAATCAGCCCCAGCATTTT. Amino acid sequence: CAWSQGVYSNQPQHF.

The chain uses TRBV5-5 and TRBJ2-1; possible D gene TRBD2, 5 bases. This CDR3 has 14 residues. V was shortened by 5 bases and J by 0 bases, with 9 bases between the two germline ends. The V gene's germline CDR1 is SGHKS and CDR2 YYEKEE (reference sequence). In DNA, the CDR3 is TGTGCCAGCAGGGTTCGGGACTCCTACAATGAGCAGTTCTTC. Translating gives CASRVRDSYNEQFF.

The J gene is TRBJ2-7, the V gene TRBV5-1, with 12 bases matching TRBD2. Germline V gene sequence: CDR1 SGHRS, CDR2 YFSETQ. The CDR3 totals 15 residues. With 4 bases clipped from V and 7 bases from J, the junction kept 9 bases outside the gene matches. Written as DNA, the CDR3 is TGCGCCAGCAGCCCCATGACTAGCGGGAGTGGGGAGCAGTACTTC. Amino acid sequence: CASSPMTSGSGEQYF. The full variable domain, completed using reference TRBV5-1 and TRBJ2-7, is KAGVTQTPRYLIKTRGQQVTLSCSPISGHRSVSWYQQTPGQGLQFLFEYFSETQRNKGNFPGRFSGRQFSNSRSEMNVSTLELGDSALYLCASSPMTSGSGEQYFGPGTRLTVT.

As regards this clone: This sample also contains other DNA sequences that code for the same CDR3. The chain employs TRBV7-9 and TRBJ2-7; 9 nucleotides match TRBD1. V dropped 6 bases and J dropped 4; count of bases not matched to a gene: 4. The V gene's germline CDR1 is SEHNR and CDR2 FQNEAQ (reference sequence). The CDR3 spans 13 residues. The chain's CDR3 is CASRGQGAYEQYF. The DNA for the CDR3 is TGTGCCAGCAGGGGACAGGGTGCGTACGAGCAGTACTTC.

CDR3 sequence: CASSLEASGASYNEQFF. CDR3 nucleotides: TGTGCCAGCAGCTTAGAAGCTAGCGGGGCCTCCTACAATGAGCAGTTCTTC. The chain links TRBV7-9 to TRBJ2-1; 9 bases line up with TRBD2. Germline trimming cut 1 base from V and 0 bases from J; bases unmatched to any gene: 4. Germline V gene sequence: CDR1 SEHNR, CDR2 FQNEAQ (reference sequence). CDR3 length equals 17 residues.

CDR3 nucleotides: TGTGCCAGCAGTTCCCTCGTTCACGAGCAGTACTTC. Its translation is CASSSLVHEQYF. V usage is TRBV27 and J usage is TRBJ2-7; no clear D. V lost 4 bases and J lost 5, with 9 bases in between. CDR1 is MNHEY, CDR2 SMNVEV, per germline (reference sequence). The CDR3 has 12 residues.

V usage is TRBV19 and J usage is TRBJ1-3; TRBD1 agrees at 8 bases. With 3 bases clipped from V and 0 bases from J, the junction kept 10 bases outside the gene matches. The CDR3 is made up of 18 amino acids. In germline, CDR1 is LNHDA, CDR2 SQIVND (reference sequence). This chain's CDR3 is CASSIRQGTYNSGNTIYF. The CDR3 DNA is TGTGCCAGTAGTATTCGACAGGGGACTTACAACTCTGGAAACACCATATATTTT.

The chain combines TRBV5-8 with TRBJ1-2; no reliable D call. Germline CDR1 is SGHTS and CDR2 is YDEGEE. The CDR3 has 12 amino acids. Trimming stripped 10 bases from V and 7 bases from J, with 17 bases between. This CDR3 is CARLVAGVGYTF. The CDR3 DNA follows: TGTGCCCGCCTGGTTGCGGGTGTTGGCTACACCTTC.